The present T cell receptor (beta chain) was sequenced within a study of cytomegalovirus exposure and HLA in healthy donors. Method: immunoSEQ multiplex PCR; TCRdb's copy keeps in-frame clones and lacks some. The sample includes 65,000 to 95,000 clones, more than 85% of them seen just once. Germline trimming cut 2 bases from V and 5 bases from J; bases unmatched to any gene: 8. Per the germline V gene, CDR1 is SGHDT and CDR2 is YYEEEE. The CDR3 length is 16 residues. Sequenced sample: PBMCs. The receptor was isolated from a woman in her twenties or thirties in good health and CMV-seronegative. The chain has TRBV5-6 and TRBJ1-4, with 8 bases that match TRBD1. This CDR3 reads CASSFIPGTGNEKLFF. CDR3 nucleotides: TGTGCCAGCAGCTTTATCCCCGGGACAGGAAATGAAAAACTGTTTTTT.